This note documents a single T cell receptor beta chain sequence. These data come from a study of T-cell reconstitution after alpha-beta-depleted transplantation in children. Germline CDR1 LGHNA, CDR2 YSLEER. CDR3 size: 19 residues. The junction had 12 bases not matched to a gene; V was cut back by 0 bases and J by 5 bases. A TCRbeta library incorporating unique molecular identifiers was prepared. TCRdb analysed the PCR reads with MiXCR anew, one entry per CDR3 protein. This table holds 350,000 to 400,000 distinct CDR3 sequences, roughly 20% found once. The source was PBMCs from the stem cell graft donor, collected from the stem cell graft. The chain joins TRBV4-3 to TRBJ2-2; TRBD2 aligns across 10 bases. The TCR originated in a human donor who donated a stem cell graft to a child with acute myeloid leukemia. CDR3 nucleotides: TGCGCCAGCAGCCAAGAAGTCTGGCCTAGCGGGAGTTCTACCGGGGAGCTGTTTTTT. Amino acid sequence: CASSQEVWPSGSSTGELFF.